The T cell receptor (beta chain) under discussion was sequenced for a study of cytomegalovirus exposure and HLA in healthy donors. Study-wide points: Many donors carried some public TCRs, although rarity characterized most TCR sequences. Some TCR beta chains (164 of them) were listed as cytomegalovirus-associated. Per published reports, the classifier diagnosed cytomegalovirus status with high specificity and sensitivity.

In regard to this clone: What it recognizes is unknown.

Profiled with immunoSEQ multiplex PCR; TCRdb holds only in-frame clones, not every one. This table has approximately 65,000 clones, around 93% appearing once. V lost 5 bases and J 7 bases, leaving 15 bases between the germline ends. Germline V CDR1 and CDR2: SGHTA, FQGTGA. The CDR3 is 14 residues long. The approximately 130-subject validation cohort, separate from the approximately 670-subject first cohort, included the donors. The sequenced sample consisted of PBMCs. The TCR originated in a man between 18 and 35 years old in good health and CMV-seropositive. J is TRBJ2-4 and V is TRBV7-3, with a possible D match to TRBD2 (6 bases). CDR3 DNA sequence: TGTGCCAGCAGCGCCGGAGGGACTGACAACATTCAGTACTTC. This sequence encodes CASSAGGTDNIQYF.